This section outlines one TCR beta chain sequence together with its context. Its antigen is not known. The investigators reverse transcribed all of the isolated RNA, so they sequenced expressed TCRB transcripts. Sequencing was performed with immunoSEQ multiplex PCR; in TCRdb, only in-frame clones are kept and a portion is missing. Of 970,000 or so clones in the sample, around a sixth were seen once. The data stem from a study of beta chain features in type 1 diabetes. Germline CDR1 and CDR2: MNHEY and SVGAGI. The CDR3 is made up of 16 amino acids. V dropped 0 bases and J dropped 3 bases, with 15 bases sitting between them. Study results and limitations: Type 1 diabetes patients had VDJ junctions that carried fewer insertions and more deletions.

The sequenced sample consisted of naive CD4+ T cells from blood. The sequence was collected from a woman aged 18 to 35 in good health. The gene calls are TRBV6-5 and TRBJ2-7; tentative D call: TRBD1 (8 bases). In nucleotides, the CDR3 is TGTGCCAGCAGTTACTCCTGGAGCGGGACAGGCTACGAGCAGTACTTC. Translation: CASSYSWSGTGYEQYF.